Only one count was recorded for the clone carrying this TCR beta chain. Assay: immunoSEQ multiplex PCR; the TCRdb copy retains only in-frame clones and omits some. In the table there are roughly 350,000 clones, about 89% of which are singletons. The record originates from a study of blood T cell repertoires in COVID-19. The ends were cut back, 5 bases at V and 0 bases at J, with 13 bases in the middle. The germline gives CDR1 LGHNA, CDR2 YSLEER. CDR3 length: 15 amino acids. Sample: peripheral blood. The receptor was isolated from a woman aged 45-65 years with COVID-19, enrolled during active disease. The chain couples TRBV4-3 to TRBJ2-5, with D possibly TRBD2 on 6 matching bases. The CDR3 protein is CASSAGLSDQETQYF. The DNA of the CDR3 is TGCGCCAGCAGCGCGGGACTTTCCGACCAAGAGACCCAGTACTTC.